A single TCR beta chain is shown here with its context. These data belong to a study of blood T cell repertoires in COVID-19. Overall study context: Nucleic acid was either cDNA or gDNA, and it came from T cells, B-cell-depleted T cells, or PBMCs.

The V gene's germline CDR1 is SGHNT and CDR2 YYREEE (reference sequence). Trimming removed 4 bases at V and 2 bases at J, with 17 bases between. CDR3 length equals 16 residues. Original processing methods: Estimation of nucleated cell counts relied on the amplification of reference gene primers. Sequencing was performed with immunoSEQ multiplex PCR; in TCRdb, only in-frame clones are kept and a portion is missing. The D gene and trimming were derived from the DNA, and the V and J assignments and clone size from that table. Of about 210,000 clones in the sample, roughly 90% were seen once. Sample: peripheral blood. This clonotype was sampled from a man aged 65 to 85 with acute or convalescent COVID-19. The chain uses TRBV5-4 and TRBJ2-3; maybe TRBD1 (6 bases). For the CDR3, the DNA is TGTGCCAGCAGCAACCCCCGGGACACCGCCACAGATACGCAGTATTTT. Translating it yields CASSNPRDTATDTQYF.